This T cell receptor (beta chain) was profiled in a study of OX40 agonist ivuxolimab in advanced cancers. Notes on the research overall: Ivuxolimab was a fully human IgG2 agonistic monoclonal antibody targeting the costimulatory receptor OX40 (CD134). The paper reports the monotherapy dose-escalation portion (N of about 52 patients) of the phase I ivuxolimab trial. Intravenous ivuxolimab was administered to patients every 2 weeks at six dose levels: 0.01, 0.1, 0.3, 1.5, 3 and 10 mg/kg. Prior anti-PD-1, anti-PD-L1 or anti-CTLA-4 therapy was permitted, and about two fifths of dose-escalation patients had received checkpoint inhibitors. In the dose-escalation cohort, 82.7% of patients were male, and the mean age was 60 years with a range of roughly 20 to 79. Partial responses occurred in three dose-escalation patients: two with cutaneous melanoma and one with hepatocellular carcinoma. Of the 50 to 55 dose-escalation patients, hepatocellular carcinoma was present in 19, melanoma in roughly 15, renal cell carcinoma in 9 and head and neck cancer in 9. Peripheral TCRbeta sequencing was intended to test whether TCR sequence diversity was altered and clonal T-cell expansion was caused by ivuxolimab. What the authors observed across the whole study: After ivuxolimab, more expanded clones were found on average in CD8+ T cells than in CD4+ T cells. At doses of 0.1 to 3.0 mg/kg, clonal expansion of both CD4+ and CD8+ T cells in blood was seen between baseline and week 6. Which antigens the clonally expanded peripheral T cells were specific for was not determined. In partial responders in the 0.1-3.0 mg/kg groups, normalized peripheral clonal expansion was found to be among the lowest, especially among CD8+ T cells. Low levels of normalized T-cell clonal expansion were also seen in some nonresponding patients.

For sequencing of the TCRbeta CDR3 region, genomic DNA was extracted from the sorted cells. The immunoSEQ Assay was used to sequence the TCRbeta CDR3 regions. This immuneACCESS table, as held by TCRdb, lists in-frame sequences with V and J called but not all clones. Of the missing ones, under half trace to an unresolved V gene in checked studies; the others have no known cause. Recorded for this sample are roughly 24,000 clones; approximately 85% of them occurred a single time. 34% of the sample is in the top ten clones. Taken from cysteine to phenylalanine, the CDR3 has 15 residues. The sequence is cut down to CDR3 DNA, 45 bases in frame from base 1. Trimming takes 7 bases from V and 0 bases from J, and the germline ends sit 16 bases apart. For CDR1 and CDR2, the germline V gene lists MNHEY and SVGAGI. The trial excluded patients who had a history of autoimmune disease or who were on systemic immunosuppression. Peripheral blood for TCR sequencing was collected from all dose cohorts at baseline, on cycle 4 day 1, and on cycle 7 day 1. Samples came from an open-label, multicenter, first-in-human phase I dose-escalation trial of ivuxolimab. Adults with locally advanced or metastatic melanoma, renal cell carcinoma, hepatocellular carcinoma or head and neck squamous cell carcinoma were enrolled in the trial. CD4+ and CD8+ T cells were sorted separately from peripheral blood before TCR sequencing.

The table lists this clone with a count of one. Its antigen is unknown. Qualities for individual bases were not recorded, and no much larger clone is one base off. The rearranged segments are TRBV6-5 and TRBJ2-7, and TRBD2 may be the D gene, going by 6 matching bases. The sample here was CD4+ or CD8+ T cells sorted from blood, taken in a trial of the OX40 agonist ivuxolimab. The sequence was obtained from an adult with an advanced solid tumor such as melanoma, head and neck, liver or kidney cancer. The CDR3 region reads CASTLTGDSSYEQYF. The nucleotide sequence reads as follows: TGTGCCAGCACCTTAACGGGGGACTCCTCCTACGAGCAGTACTTC.